One sample yielded the 14 T cell receptor beta chains listed below, sequenced in a study of OX40 agonist ivuxolimab in advanced cancers. The data were produced by immunoSEQ multiplex PCR, yet TCRdb's version contains in-frame clones alone and is incomplete. Of tens of thousands of clones listed, around 87% are singletons. The sample in question was CD4+ or CD8+ T cells sorted from blood, obtained in a trial of the OX40 agonist ivuxolimab. These receptors all stem from an adult with an advanced solid tumor such as melanoma, head and neck, liver or kidney cancer.

The rearrangement uses TRBV19 and TRBJ2-5; D may be TRBD2 (5 bases). Germline V gene sequence: CDR1 LNHDA, CDR2 SQIVND (reference sequence). With 8 bases removed from V and 5 bases from J, the gap between germline ends came to 12 bases. The CDR3 has 12 residues. The CDR3 sequence is CASQSTGETQYF. The CDR3, as DNA: TGTGCCAGTCAGAGTACGGGGGAGACCCAGTACTTC. Based on the CDR3 plus reference TRBV19 and TRBJ2-5, the full variable domain is DGGITQSPKYLFRKEGQNVTLSCEQNLNHDAMYWYRQDPGQGLRLIYYSQIVNDFQKGDIAEGYSVSREKKESFPLTVTSAQKNPTAFYLCASQSTGETQYFGPGTRLLVL.

Here the CDR3 reads CASSELSGGARGYEQYF. In DNA form, the CDR3 reads TGTGCCAGCAGTGAATTAAGCGGGGGGGCCCGGGGATACGAGCAGTACTTC. The V and J genes are TRBV25-1 and TRBJ2-7, with 10 positions matching TRBD2. The CDR3 is made up of 17 amino acids. J was trimmed by 4 bases and V by 1 base; bases with no gene match: 10. In germline, CDR1 is MGHDK, CDR2 SYGVNS.

The chain couples TRBV20-1 to TRBJ1-2; D possibly corresponds to TRBD1 (6 bases). This CDR3 is 11 amino acids long. V was cut by 3 bases and J by 7 bases, with 9 bases left in between. Looked up from germline, CDR1 is DFQATT and CDR2 is SNEGSKA (reference sequence). CDR3 residues: CSASTGSGYTF. The CDR3, as DNA: TGCAGTGCTAGCACAGGGAGTGGCTACACCTTC.

The chain recombines TRBV19 with TRBJ2-2, with TRBD2 as a possible D gene (6 bases). CDR3 length equals 13 residues. Looked up from germline, CDR1 is LNHDA and CDR2 is SQIVND (reference sequence). Trimming took 5 bases from V and 3 from J, leaving 7 bases between them. The CDR3 loop is CASSGGYTGELFF. Here the CDR3 DNA reads TGTGCCAGTAGTGGAGGGTACACCGGGGAGCTGTTTTTT.

The sample holds one count of this clone. The chain joins TRBV7-9 to TRBJ2-7; 7 bases match TRBD1. This CDR3 is 16 amino acids long. J was trimmed by 2 bases and V by 5 bases; bases with no gene match: 12. Germline V gene sequence: CDR1 SEHNR, CDR2 FQNEAQ (reference sequence). The CDR3, as DNA: TGTGCCAGCAGCCCAAGAGAGACAGGGATCACCTACGAGCAGTACTTC. It is translated as CASSPRETGITYEQYF.

The chain is built from TRBV29-1 and TRBJ1-4; a weak D match, TRBD1 (5 bases). V lost 6 bases and J lost 4, with 15 bases in between. Germline V gene lookup returns CDR1 SQVTM and CDR2 ANQGSEA. The CDR3 is made up of 14 amino acids. CDR3 region: CSVARGGDNEKLFF. The CDR3 bases are TGCAGCGTCGCTCGGGGGGGGGATAATGAAAAACTGTTTTTT.

V is TRBV10-2 and J is TRBJ1-2, with TRBD1 matching over 8 bases. Germline CDR1 and CDR2: WSHSY and SAAADI. V lost 0 bases and J lost 6; bases outside the gene matches: 3. This CDR3 is 14 amino acids long. The CDR3 spells CASSESSQGDGYTF. The CDR3 DNA sequence: TGCGCCAGCAGTGAGTCCTCACAGGGGGATGGCTACACCTTC.

This clone was detected only a few times. A read error may account for a junction end that differs from germline. The chain couples TRBV6-5 to TRBJ2-7; 8 bases are a match to TRBD2. Per germline, CDR1 MNHEY and CDR2 SVGAGI. The CDR3 is 12 residues long. CDR3 sequence (DNA): TGTGCCAGCACCAACGGAGGGGAGCGGGAGCACTTC. Amino acids: CASTNGGEREHF.

The chain recombines TRBV14 with TRBJ1-5; D might be TRBD1 (5 bases). The CDR3 has 15 amino acids. V lost 4 bases and J lost 2, with 12 bases in between. In germline, CDR1 is SGHDN, CDR2 FVKESK. The CDR3 DNA is TGTGCCAGCAGCCGACAAGGGGTGGGCAATCAGCCCCAGCATTTT. It translates to CASSRQGVGNQPQHF.

The V and J genes are TRBV10-1 and TRBJ1-1; D call uncertain. This CDR3 spans 12 amino acids. CDR1 and CDR2 (germline): WNHNN, SYGVQD (reference sequence). V lost 4 bases and J 2 bases, leaving 5 bases between the germline ends. CDR3 protein: CASSVLNTEAFF. CDR3 DNA: TGCGCCAGCAGTGTCCTAAACACTGAAGCTTTCTTT.

This clone was counted only a few times. V usage is TRBV11-2 and J usage is TRBJ2-3; D tentatively fits TRBD1 or TRBD2 (5 bases each). Looked up from germline, CDR1 is SGHAT and CDR2 is FQNNGV. The CDR3 has 14 residues. V was cut by 0 bases and J by 6 bases, with 10 bases left in between. Written as DNA, the CDR3 is TGTGCCAGCAGCTTAGATGGGGACGGGGATACGCAGTATTTT. This sequence encodes CASSLDGDGDTQYF.

The chain combines TRBV4-3 with TRBJ2-7; D remains unclear. Looked up from germline, CDR1 is LGHNA and CDR2 is YSLEER. The CDR3 consists of 15 residues. With 0 bases removed from V and 1 base from J, the gap between germline ends came to 10 bases. CDR3: CASSQDRADSYEQYF. In nucleotides, the CDR3 is TGCGCCAGCAGCCAAGATAGGGCTGATTCCTACGAGCAGTACTTC.

The chain combines TRBV5-4 with TRBJ2-1, with D maybe TRBD2 (6 bases). The V end was cut by 5 bases, the J end by 5 bases, with 14 bases between. The germline CDR1 and CDR2 sequences are SGHNT and YYREEE (reference sequence). This CDR3 comprises 14 residues. The CDR3 reads CASSSRDFHNEQFF. CDR3 DNA: TGTGCCAGCAGTTCTCGGGACTTTCACAATGAGCAGTTCTTC.

The chain carries TRBV2 and TRBJ2-5; no reliable D call. The V gene lost 11 bases and the J gene lost 5 bases, with 18 bases spanning the gap. The germline V gene encodes CDR1 SNHLY and CDR2 FYNNEI. The CDR3 sequence is 13 residues long. CDR3 in DNA: TGTGCCGCAAGCCGGGCCCCACAGGAGACCCAGTACTTC. This gives the protein CAASRAPQETQYF.